These T cell receptor beta chains were read from a single sample in a study of T cells in Graves' hyperthyroidism and ophthalmopathy. Using its own MiXCR run on the multiplex PCR reads, TCRdb lists one record per CDR3 protein. The sample lists more than 500,000 distinct CDR3 sequences, 15% to 20% occurring once. The sequenced material came from blood. Receptor source: a woman aged 30 to 39 with Graves' hyperthyroidism. CDR3s include the opening cysteine and the closing phenylalanine or tryptophan. A D gene is named only where the DNA matches it firmly. Where a row states a size, it is once, few, many or the class of an expanded clone; other rows omit it.

clone_size j_call d_call v_call cdr3_nt cdr3_aa
many TRBJ1-1 . TRBV3-1 TGTGCCAGCAGCCAAATGGCGGGGACTGAAGCTTTCTTT CASSQMAGTEAFF
many TRBJ2-7 TRBD2 TRBV7-2 TGTGCCAGCAGCTTAGGGCGGGAGGACGAGCAGTACTTC CASSLGREDEQYF
many TRBJ2-2 . TRBV11-2 TGTGCCAGCAGCTTAGATTTTGACGGCGGGGAGCTGTTTTTT CASSLDFDGGELFF
many TRBJ1-1 TRBD1 TRBV6-1 TGTGCCAGCACCCCATCGACAGGGGGAAGGAACACTGAAGCTTTCTTT CASTPSTGGRNTEAFF
. TRBJ2-1 TRBD2 TRBV24-1 TGTGCCACCAGTATGGGGACTACGCAGTTCTTC CATSMGTTQFF
few TRBJ1-5 . TRBV5-6 TGTGCCAGCAGCGCTGGTGGGGCAGGGGTTTTGAGCAATCAGCCCCAGCATTTT CASSAGGAGVLSNQPQHF
. TRBJ2-1 . TRBV7-2 TGTGCCAGCCGACCCCCCAGGGGTTTGGCCTCCTACAATGAGCAGTTCTTC CASRPPRGLASYNEQFF
. TRBJ1-6 . TRBV5-4 TGTGCCAGCAGCTTAGCCAGGACCAATTCACCCCTCCACTTT CASSLARTNSPLHF
. TRBJ2-7 TRBD2 TRBV6-5 TGTGCCAGCAGTTTATCCCAAGCGGGAGGATCCTACGAGCAGTACTTC CASSLSQAGGSYEQYF
many TRBJ1-1 . TRBV2 TGTGCCAGCAGCGATACGTGGAACACTGAAGCTTTCTTT CASSDTWNTEAFF
. TRBJ2-1 TRBD2 TRBV7-2 TGTGCCAGCAGCGGACGAGGACTAGCGGGGGGCGATGAGCAGTTCTTC CASSGRGLAGGDEQFF
many TRBJ1-5 . TRBV20-1 TGCAGTGCTAGAGACGTAGGGGCTTATCAGCCCCAGCATTTT CSARDVGAYQPQHF
. TRBJ2-1 . TRBV6-6 TGTGCCAGCAGTTACTACGGGCTGAACAATGAGCAGTTCTTC CASSYYGLNNEQFF
few TRBJ1-5 . TRBV28 TGTGCCAGCAATTTAGGAGGAGTTCAGCCCCAGCATTTT CASNLGGVQPQHF
. TRBJ1-6 . TRBV7-2 TGTGCCAGCAGCTTAGGGTCGCCGGCAAATTCACCCCTCCACTTT CASSLGSPANSPLHF
. TRBJ2-2 . TRBV4-1 TGCGCCAGCAGCCAAGAAGGGACCCCGGGACACTACACCGGGGAGCTGTTTTTT CASSQEGTPGHYTGELFF
many TRBJ2-1 . TRBV20-1 TGCAGTGCTAGAGATCAGCCAGGGCGCAATGAGCAGTTCTTC CSARDQPGRNEQFF
many TRBJ2-7 . TRBV6-1 TGTGCCAGCAGTCCCAGCCCTGACAGCTCCTACGAGCAGTACTTC CASSPSPDSSYEQYF
few TRBJ1-4 . TRBV27 TGTGCCAGCAGTCCCCTGTCGGGGGAAAAACTGTTTTTT CASSPLSGEKLFF
many TRBJ2-1 . TRBV5-8 TGTGCCAGCAACCGTCTGGGACAAAGCTCCTACAATGAGCAGTTCTTC CASNRLGQSSYNEQFF
. TRBJ2-2 TRBD2 TRBV20-1 TGCAGTGCTAGAAAAACCGGGACTAGCGGAAGAGCCGGGGAGCTGTTTTTT CSARKTGTSGRAGELFF
many TRBJ1-1 . TRBV7-2 TGTGCCAGCAGCTTCCGACCCTTGATGACTGAAGCTTTCTTT CASSFRPLMTEAFF
few TRBJ2-2 . TRBV6-2/TRBV6-3 TGTGCCAGCAGTTACCCCCCCACCGGGGAGCTGTTTTTT CASSYPPTGELFF
. TRBJ1-3 . TRBV20-1 TGCAGTGCCAACAACCCGCGCTCTGGAAACACCATATATTTT CSANNPRSGNTIYF
. TRBJ2-5 TRBD1 TRBV14 TGTGCCAGCAGCCAAGACAGGGGGACGGAGACCCAGTACTTC CASSQDRGTETQYF
few TRBJ2-7 . TRBV20-1 TGCAGTGCTAGGACTACGGGACTCGCCTACGAGCAGTACTTC CSARTTGLAYEQYF
many TRBJ2-3 . TRBV3-1 TGTGCCAGCAGCCAAAAGGAGGGAGATACGCAGTATTTT CASSQKEGDTQYF